This T cell receptor beta chain comes out of a study of identical twins. This clonotype was counted between two and nine times. TCRdb re-analysed the 5' RACE reads in MiXCR, keeping a single row per CDR3 protein. The repertoire holds 200,000 to 250,000 distinct CDR3 sequences, with about 7.5% as singletons. CDR3 length equals 12 residues. V lost 4 bases to trimming and J lost 15 bases, with 15 bases between them. Germline V lookup: CDR1 SNHLY, CDR2 FYNNEI. Separately, the same data were catalogued under a study of yellow fever vaccine responses in identical twins.

The chain uses TRBV2 and TRBJ1-4; no clear D. The TCR sequence derives from a woman aged 18-29 years in good health. The material sequenced was memory (CD45RO+) T cells sorted from blood. CDR3 region: CASSVTKDHMFF. The CDR3 DNA follows: TGTGCCAGCAGTGTAACGAAGGACCACATGTTTTTT.